The 18 T cell receptor beta chains reported below all come from one sample, sequenced in a study of blood T cell repertoires in COVID-19. Method: immunoSEQ multiplex PCR; TCRdb's copy keeps in-frame clones and lacks some. The data hold more than 10,000 clones, with about 75% observed a single time. Input material: peripheral blood. Receptors originate from a woman of 80 years or more with acute or convalescent COVID-19.

This clone came up once. V usage is TRBV5-1 and J usage is TRBJ2-7, with 8 bases fitting TRBD1. The CDR3 is 14 residues long. Germline CDR1 is SGHRS and CDR2 is YFSETQ. V trimming: 4 bases; J trimming: 2 bases; junction bases outside the gene matches: 5. CDR3 protein: CASSQDRVAYEQYF. For the CDR3, the DNA is TGCGCCAGCAGCCAGGACAGGGTGGCCTACGAGCAGTACTTC.

The chain combines TRBV6-5 with TRBJ1-3, with TRBD1 as a possible D gene (5 bases). V dropped 2 bases and J dropped 6 bases, with 11 bases sitting between them. This CDR3 region has 14 residues. Germline CDR1 reads MNHEY; CDR2 reads SVGAGI. The CDR3 nucleotides are TGTGCCAGCAGTTACGGCCAGGGTTTAAACACCATATATTTT. This translates into CASSYGQGLNTIYF.

V and J are TRBV30 and TRBJ1-1; TRBD1 matches at 10 bases. The germline V gene encodes CDR1 GTSNPN and CDR2 SVGIG (reference sequence). CDR3 length: 11 residues. J gave up 11 bases and V 3 bases, and 3 bases lay outside the gene matches. Here the CDR3 reads CAWRTGGAAFF. The CDR3 bases are TGTGCCTGGAGGACAGGGGGCGCGGCTTTCTTT.

This sequence joins TRBV3-1 (or the pseudogene TRBV3-2) and TRBJ2-3; no definite D call. V was cut by 1 base and J by 2 bases, with 7 bases left in between. The CDR3 has 14 residues. Germline lookup yields CDR1 LGHDT and CDR2 YNNKEL (reference sequence). CDR3 DNA: TGTGCCAGCAGCCAAGTTGGCTTCACAGATACGCAGTATTTT. Protein product: CASSQVGFTDTQYF.

The chain has TRBV5-1 and TRBJ2-5, with 9 positions matching TRBD1. Germline CDR1 reads SGHRS; CDR2 reads YFSETQ. V gave up 0 bases and J gave up 3 bases; unmatched junction bases: 0. The CDR3 covers 14 residues. CDR3 amino acids: CASSLGTGEETQYF. CDR3 nucleotides: TGCGCCAGCAGCTTGGGGACAGGGGAAGAGACCCAGTACTTC.

The chain recombines TRBV5-1 with TRBJ1-3; possibly TRBD1 for D (5 bases). This CDR3 is built from 19 residues. The germline gives CDR1 SGHRS, CDR2 YFSETQ. The germline V and J ends were trimmed by 6 bases and 0 bases, with 25 bases remaining between them. This CDR3 is CASKYGANAGQLSGNTIYF. In DNA form, the CDR3 reads TGCGCCAGCAAATACGGGGCCAACGCGGGGCAGCTCTCTGGAAACACCATATATTTT.

The chain joins TRBV27 to TRBJ1-4; no reliable D call. The CDR3 sequence is 14 residues long. The germline V and J ends were trimmed by 2 bases and 5 bases, with 9 bases remaining between them. Germline CDR1 and CDR2: MNHEY and SMNVEV (reference sequence). The CDR3 coding sequence is TGTGCCAGCAGTTTAAGGGCGGGGAATGAAAAACTGTTTTTT. Translated: CASSLRAGNEKLFF.

The count of this clone is one. The chain combines TRBV10-3 with TRBJ2-3; TRBD2 agrees at 7 bases. Germline CDR1 is ENHRY and CDR2 is SYGVKD. The CDR3 length is 14 residues. The V and J ends lost 6 bases and 4 bases, in that order; junction bases with no gene match: 7. The CDR3 loop reads CAIRSGVDPDTQYF. DNA of the CDR3: TGTGCCATCAGGAGCGGGGTAGACCCAGATACGCAGTATTTT.

This clone was observed a single time. The genes are TRBV6-2 or TRBV6-3 and TRBJ2-2, with D hard to call. V shed 4 bases and J shed 1 base, with 19 bases lying between them. Germline V gives CDR1 MNHEY, CDR2 SVGEGT. This CDR3 comprises 18 residues. CDR3 sequence reads: CASSFIVWALRNTGELFF. The CDR3 bases are TGTGCCAGCAGTTTCATAGTTTGGGCCCTGCGGAACACCGGGGAGCTGTTTTTT.

V and J are TRBV19 and TRBJ2-7; 7 bases align to TRBD2. V trimming: 3 bases; J trimming: 3 bases; junction bases outside the gene matches: 5. The germline CDR1 and CDR2 sequences are LNHDA and SQIVND (reference sequence). The CDR3 sequence is 14 residues long. Here the CDR3 reads CASSIGGGLYEQYF. CDR3 DNA sequence: TGTGCCAGTAGTATCGGCGGGGGACTCTACGAGCAGTACTTC.

CDR3 loop: CASSDGSGRNTIYF. CDR3 DNA: TGTGCCAGCAGTGATGGTTCGGGAAGAAACACCATATATTTT. This sequence joins TRBV2 and TRBJ1-3; D not resolved. CDR3 size: 14 residues. The V end lost 3 bases, the J end lost 5 bases, and 11 bases lay between the germline ends. Per the germline V gene, CDR1 is SNHLY and CDR2 is FYNNEI.

This chain joins TRBV27 and TRBJ2-1; D perhaps matches TRBD2 (6 bases). Germline V CDR1 and CDR2: MNHEY, SMNVEV (reference sequence). The CDR3 runs 14 residues. V gave up 2 bases and J gave up 10 bases, with 15 bases separating them. CDR3 sequence (DNA): TGTGCCAGCAGTTTACGGGTGGGGGGTTGGGAGCAGTTCTTC. Amino acid sequence: CASSLRVGGWEQFF.

The gene calls are TRBV4-1 and TRBJ2-3, with TRBD2 as a possible D gene (7 bases). V shed 0 bases and J shed 2 bases, with 15 bases lying between them. This CDR3 comprises 17 residues. Germline V gene data show CDR1 as MGHRA and CDR2 as YSYEKL. The CDR3, as DNA: TGCGCCAGCAGCCAAGATGAGGGGGGGGCCAACACAGATACGCAGTATTTT. Amino acid sequence: CASSQDEGGANTDTQYF.

This clone was seen once. V gene TRBV3-1 (or the pseudogene TRBV3-2) combines with J gene TRBJ2-3; the D is unclear. Germline CDR1 and CDR2: LGHDT and YNNKEL (reference sequence). V was shortened by 1 base and J by 7 bases, with 12 bases between the two germline ends. The CDR3 is 14 residues long. CDR3 residues: CASSQAEGANTQYF. CDR3 nucleotides: TGTGCCAGCAGCCAAGCCGAAGGAGCGAATACGCAGTATTTT.

This clone was found a few times. The chain has TRBV12-3 or TRBV12-4 and TRBJ2-7; D is possibly TRBD2 (6 bases). This CDR3 is built from 13 residues. V lost 6 bases to trimming and J lost 4 bases, with 13 bases between them. The CDR3 nucleotides read TGTGCCAGCAGGGCGGGATCGGGGTACGAGCAGTACTTC. The encoded protein is CASRAGSGYEQYF.

V and J are TRBV7-9 and TRBJ1-4; 7 nucleotides agree with TRBD1. CDR3 size: 15 residues. Germline CDR1 reads SEHNR; CDR2 reads FQNEAQ (reference sequence). The J segment lost 2 bases and the V segment lost 5 bases, leaving 5 bases of the junction unmatched. The CDR3 coding sequence is TGTGCCAGCAGCCTTATACAGGGGACTAATGAAAAACTGTTTTTT. The encoded protein is CASSLIQGTNEKLFF.

This chain uses TRBV7-9 with TRBJ1-1, with 9 positions matching TRBD1. The germline V gene has CDR1 SEHNR and CDR2 FQNEAQ (reference sequence). Trimming took 5 bases from V and 6 from J; bases not matched to a gene: 7. The CDR3 spans 14 residues. DNA of the CDR3: TGTGCCAGCAGCGCAACAGGGGGCGGCTCTGAAGCTTTCTTT. Encoded protein: CASSATGGGSEAFF.

The table lists this clone with a count of one. The CDR3 sequence is CASSEGGDYGYTF. The CDR3 nucleotides read TGTGCCAGCAGTGAAGGGGGGGACTATGGCTACACCTTC. The J gene is TRBJ1-2, the V gene TRBV6-1; the D gene is possibly TRBD1 (5 bases). The V gene's germline CDR1 is MNHNS and CDR2 SASEGT. The CDR3 sequence is 13 residues long. V shed 1 base and J shed 3 bases, with 6 bases lying between them.